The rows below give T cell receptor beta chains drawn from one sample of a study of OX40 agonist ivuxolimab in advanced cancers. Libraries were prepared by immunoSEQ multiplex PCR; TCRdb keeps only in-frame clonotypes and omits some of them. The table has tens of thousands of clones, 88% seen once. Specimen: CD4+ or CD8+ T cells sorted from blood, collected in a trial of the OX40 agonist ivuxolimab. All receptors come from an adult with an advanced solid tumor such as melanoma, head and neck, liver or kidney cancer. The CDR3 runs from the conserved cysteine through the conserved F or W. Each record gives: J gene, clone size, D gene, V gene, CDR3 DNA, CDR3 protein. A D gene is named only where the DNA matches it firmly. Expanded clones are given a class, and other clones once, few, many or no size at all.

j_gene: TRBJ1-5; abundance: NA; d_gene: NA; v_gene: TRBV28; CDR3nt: TGTGCCAGCAGGAGCGGGGGAGGTAGCAATCAGCCCCAGCATTTT; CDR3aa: CASRSGGGSNQPQHF
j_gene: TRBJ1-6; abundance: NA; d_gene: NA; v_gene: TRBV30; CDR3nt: TGTGCCTGGAGTGTACTGACAGAACTTTCACCCCTCCACTTT; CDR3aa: CAWSVLTELSPLHF
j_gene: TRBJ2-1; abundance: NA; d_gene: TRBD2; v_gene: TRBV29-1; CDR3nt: TGCAGCGTTGGGGATAGCGGGACCCTCTCCTACAATGAGCAGTTCTTC; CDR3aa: CSVGDSGTLSYNEQFF
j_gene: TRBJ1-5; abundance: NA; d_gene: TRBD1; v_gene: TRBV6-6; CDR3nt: TGTGCCAGTTCTACAGGGGACTATAGCAATCAGCCCCAGCATTTT; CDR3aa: CASSTGDYSNQPQHF
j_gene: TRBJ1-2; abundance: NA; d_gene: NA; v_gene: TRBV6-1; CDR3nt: TGTGCCAGCAGTGAGGGTGAGGGGCGGACCTATGGCTACACCTTC; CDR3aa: CASSEGEGRTYGYTF
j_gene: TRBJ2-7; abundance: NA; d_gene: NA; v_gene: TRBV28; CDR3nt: TGTGCCAGCACCCGAGACAGCCCCCCCTACGAGCAGTACTTC; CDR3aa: CASTRDSPPYEQYF
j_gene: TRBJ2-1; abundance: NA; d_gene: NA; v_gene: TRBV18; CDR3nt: TGTGCCAGCTCCCCCAACAGGGTCGAGCAGTTCTTC; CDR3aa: CASSPNRVEQFF
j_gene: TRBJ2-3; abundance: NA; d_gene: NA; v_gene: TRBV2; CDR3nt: TGTGCCAGCAGTGATTCGCCGATGGTCGGAGATACGCAGTATTTT; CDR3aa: CASSDSPMVGDTQYF
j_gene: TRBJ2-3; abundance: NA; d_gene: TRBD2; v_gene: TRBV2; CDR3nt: TGTGCCAGCCGGCTAGCGGGAGTCTCGGATACGCAGTATTTT; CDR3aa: CASRLAGVSDTQYF
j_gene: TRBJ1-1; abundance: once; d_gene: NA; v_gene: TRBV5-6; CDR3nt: TGTGCCAGCTTTAGGACTCAGAACACTGAAGCTTTCTTT; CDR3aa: CASFRTQNTEAFF
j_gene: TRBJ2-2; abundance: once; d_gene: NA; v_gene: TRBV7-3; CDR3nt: TGTGCCAGCAGCTTAGCAGGGTCGCGAAACACCGGGGAGCTGTTTTTT; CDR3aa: CASSLAGSRNTGELFF
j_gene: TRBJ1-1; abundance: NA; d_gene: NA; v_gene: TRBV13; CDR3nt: TGTGCCAGCAGATCCAAGAACACTGAAGCTTTCTTT; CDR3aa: CASRSKNTEAFF
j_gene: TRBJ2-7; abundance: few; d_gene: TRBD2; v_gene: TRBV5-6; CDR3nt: TGTGCCAGCAGCTTGTTTAGTGCGGGAGGGCTACCCTACGAGCAGTACTTC; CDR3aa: CASSLFSAGGLPYEQYF
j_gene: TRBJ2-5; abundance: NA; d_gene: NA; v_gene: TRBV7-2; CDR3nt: TGTGCCAGCAGCTTAGTTGGGGCCCAAGGGGAGACCCAGTACTTC; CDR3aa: CASSLVGAQGETQYF
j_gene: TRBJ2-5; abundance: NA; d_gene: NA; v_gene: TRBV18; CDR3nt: TGTGCCAGCTCACCCTCGGCGGAGACCCAGTACTTC; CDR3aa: CASSPSAETQYF
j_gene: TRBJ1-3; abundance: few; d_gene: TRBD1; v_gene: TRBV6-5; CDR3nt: TGTGCCAGCAAAAACAGGGGGTACTCTGGAAACACCATATATTTT; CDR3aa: CASKNRGYSGNTIYF
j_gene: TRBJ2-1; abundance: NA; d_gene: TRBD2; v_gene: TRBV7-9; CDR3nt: TGTGCCAGCAGCTTGAACGGGAGGAACAATGAGCAGTTCTTC; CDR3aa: CASSLNGRNNEQFF
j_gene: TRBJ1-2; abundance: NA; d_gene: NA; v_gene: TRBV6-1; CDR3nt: TGTGCCAGCAGTGAAAGGCGATCCTATGGCTACACCTTC; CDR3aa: CASSERRSYGYTF
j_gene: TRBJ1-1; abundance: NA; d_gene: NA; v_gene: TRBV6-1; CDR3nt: TGTGCCAGCAGTGAAGACCGGGGGGACACTGAAGCTTTCTTT; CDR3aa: CASSEDRGDTEAFF
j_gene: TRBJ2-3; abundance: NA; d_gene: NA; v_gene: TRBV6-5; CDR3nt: TGTGCCAGCAGTTACAGAGCTAGCACAGATACGCAGTATTTT; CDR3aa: CASSYRASTDTQYF
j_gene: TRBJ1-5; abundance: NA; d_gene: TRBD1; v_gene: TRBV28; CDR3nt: TGTGCCAGCGGAACAGGGGGATTGAGCAATCAGCCCCAGCATTTT; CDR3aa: CASGTGGLSNQPQHF
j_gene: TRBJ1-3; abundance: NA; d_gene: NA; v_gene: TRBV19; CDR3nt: TGTGCCACGTCGAGGGATCCTGGAAACACCATATATTTT; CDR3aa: CATSRDPGNTIYF
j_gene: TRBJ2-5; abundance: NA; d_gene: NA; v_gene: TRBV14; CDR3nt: TGTGCCAGCAGCCTCGTTGGGGAGACCCAGTACTTC; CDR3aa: CASSLVGETQYF
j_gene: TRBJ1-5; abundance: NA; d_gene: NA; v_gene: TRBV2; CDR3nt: TGTGCCAGCAGTGAAGCCCAGCCTCAGCCCCAGCATTTT; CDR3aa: CASSEAQPQPQHF
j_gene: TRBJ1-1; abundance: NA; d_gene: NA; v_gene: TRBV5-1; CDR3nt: TGCGCCAGCAGCTTGTCCCCAGGGACTGAAGCTTTCTTT; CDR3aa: CASSLSPGTEAFF
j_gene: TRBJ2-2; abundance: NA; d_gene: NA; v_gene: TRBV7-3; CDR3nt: TGTGCCAGCAGCTTACGTGGGAACACCGGGGAGCTGTTTTTT; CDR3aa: CASSLRGNTGELFF
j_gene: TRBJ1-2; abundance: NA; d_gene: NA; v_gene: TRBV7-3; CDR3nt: TGTGCCAGCAGCCCCCGAGGGGGGGAAGGGGGCTACACCTTC; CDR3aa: CASSPRGGEGGYTF
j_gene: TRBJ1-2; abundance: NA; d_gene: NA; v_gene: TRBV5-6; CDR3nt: TGTGCCAGCAGCGGCGTCGGGTCTGATGGCTACACCTTC; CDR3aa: CASSGVGSDGYTF
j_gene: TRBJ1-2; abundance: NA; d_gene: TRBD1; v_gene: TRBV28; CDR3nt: TGTGCCAGCAGTTCCACAGGGGAAGGCTATGGCTACACCTTC; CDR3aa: CASSSTGEGYGYTF
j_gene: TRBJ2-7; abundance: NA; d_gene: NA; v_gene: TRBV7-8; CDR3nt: TGTGCCAGCAGCTCCCTCGGGACCCCCCTGGACGAGCAGTACTTC; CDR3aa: CASSSLGTPLDEQYF
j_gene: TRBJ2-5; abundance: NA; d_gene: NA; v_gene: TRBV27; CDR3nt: TGTGCCAGCAGTTTAAACAGCCAAGAGACCCAGTACTTC; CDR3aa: CASSLNSQETQYF
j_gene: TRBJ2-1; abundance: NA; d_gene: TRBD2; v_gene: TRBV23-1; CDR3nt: TGCGCCAGCAGTCTAATTCCGGGACTAGCGGCACATTACAATGAGCAGTTCTTC; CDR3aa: CASSLIPGLAAHYNEQFF
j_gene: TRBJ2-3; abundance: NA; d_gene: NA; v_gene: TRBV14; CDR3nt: TGTGCCAGCAGCCCTCACTTTGGATCAGATACGCAGTATTTT; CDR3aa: CASSPHFGSDTQYF
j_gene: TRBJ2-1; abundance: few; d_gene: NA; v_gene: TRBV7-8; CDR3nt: TGTGCCAGCAGCGAAAGACAGATTTACAATGAGCAGTTCTTC; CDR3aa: CASSERQIYNEQFF
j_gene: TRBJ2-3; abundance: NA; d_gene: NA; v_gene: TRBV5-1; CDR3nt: TGCGCCAGCAGCTTGGGGTCAAGCACAGATACGCAGTATTTT; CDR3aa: CASSLGSSTDTQYF
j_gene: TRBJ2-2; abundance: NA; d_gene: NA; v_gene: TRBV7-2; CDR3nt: TGTGCCAGCAGCTTTGGGACATATAACACCGGGGAGCTGTTTTTT; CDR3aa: CASSFGTYNTGELFF
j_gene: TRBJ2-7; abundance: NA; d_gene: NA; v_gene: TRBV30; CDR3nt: TGTGCCTGGAGTGGTTCCGGGCACGAGCAGTACTTC; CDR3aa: CAWSGSGHEQYF
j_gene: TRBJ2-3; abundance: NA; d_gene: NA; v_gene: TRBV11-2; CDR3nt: TGTGCCAGCAGCTCCCGGGGCTATGGCACAGATACGCAGTATTTT; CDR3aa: CASSSRGYGTDTQYF
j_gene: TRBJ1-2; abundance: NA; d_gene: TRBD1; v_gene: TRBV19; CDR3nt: TGTGCCAGTTGGACAGGCGCTTCATATCTCTATGGCTACACCTTC; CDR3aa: CASWTGASYLYGYTF
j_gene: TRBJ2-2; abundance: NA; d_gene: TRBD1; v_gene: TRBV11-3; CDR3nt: TGTGCCAGCAGCTTAGTCGACAGGGGGACCGGGGAGCTGTTTTTT; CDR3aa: CASSLVDRGTGELFF
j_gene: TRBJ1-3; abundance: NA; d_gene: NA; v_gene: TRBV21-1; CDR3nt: TGTGCCAGCAGCAAGGAGGACAGGGGCACGGGAAACACCATATATTTT; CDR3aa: CASSKEDRGTGNTIYF
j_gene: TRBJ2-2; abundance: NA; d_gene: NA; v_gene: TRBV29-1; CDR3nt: TGCAGCGTTGGCCGGGGTGGGAACACCGGGGAGCTGTTTTTT; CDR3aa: CSVGRGGNTGELFF
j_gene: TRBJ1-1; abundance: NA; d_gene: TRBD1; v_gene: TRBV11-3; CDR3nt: TGTGCCAGCAGTCATCCGGGACAGGGGACCACTGAAGCTTTCTTT; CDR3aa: CASSHPGQGTTEAFF
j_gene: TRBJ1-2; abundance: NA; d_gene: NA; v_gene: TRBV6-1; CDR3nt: TGTGCCAGCAGTGAACCTTTTAGATATGGCTACACCTTC; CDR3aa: CASSEPFRYGYTF
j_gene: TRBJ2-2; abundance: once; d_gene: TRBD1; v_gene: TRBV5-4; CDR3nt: TGTGCCAGCAGCTTAACAGGGGGCGCCGACGGGGAGCTGTTTTTT; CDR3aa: CASSLTGGADGELFF
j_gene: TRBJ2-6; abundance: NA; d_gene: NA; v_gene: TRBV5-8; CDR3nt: TGTGCCAGCAGTTACAGACGGGACTCTGGGGCCAACGTCCTGACTTTC; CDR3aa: CASSYRRDSGANVLTF
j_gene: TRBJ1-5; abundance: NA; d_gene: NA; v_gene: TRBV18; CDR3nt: TGTGCCAGCTCACCGGTGGGAGGGCGAGATCAGCCCCAGCATTTT; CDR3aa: CASSPVGGRDQPQHF
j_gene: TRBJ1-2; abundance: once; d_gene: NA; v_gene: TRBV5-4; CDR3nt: TGTGCCAGCACCAGAGACCAGGGCTTATCGTCCGGCTACACCTTC; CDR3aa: CASTRDQGLSSGYTF